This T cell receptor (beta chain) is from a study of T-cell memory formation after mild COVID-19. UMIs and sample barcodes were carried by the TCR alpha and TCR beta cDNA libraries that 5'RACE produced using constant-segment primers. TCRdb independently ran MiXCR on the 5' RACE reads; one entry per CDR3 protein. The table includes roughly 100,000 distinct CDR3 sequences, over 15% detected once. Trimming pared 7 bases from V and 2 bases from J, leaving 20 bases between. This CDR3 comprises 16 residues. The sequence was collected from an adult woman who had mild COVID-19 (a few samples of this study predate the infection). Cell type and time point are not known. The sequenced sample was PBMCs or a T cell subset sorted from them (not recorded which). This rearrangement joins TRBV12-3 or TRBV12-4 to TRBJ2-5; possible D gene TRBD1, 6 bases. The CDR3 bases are TGTGCCAGCAATGATAGAGGTTTGGGGGCTCAAGAGACCCAGTACTTC. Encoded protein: CASNDRGLGAQETQYF.